This entry concerns a single T cell receptor (beta chain). Antigen specificity is unknown. CDR1 and CDR2 (germline): SNHLY, FYNNEI. The CDR3 is 17 residues long. V was shortened by 0 bases and J by 2 bases, with 14 bases between the two germline ends. This sample was included in a study of cytomegalovirus exposure and HLA in healthy donors. The study, taken as a whole, reports: The study flagged roughly 160 TCR beta chains as cytomegalovirus-associated.

Method: immunoSEQ multiplex PCR; TCRdb's copy keeps in-frame clones and lacks some. The sample lists some 350,000 clones, 75% to 90% occurring once. It was the approximately 110-subject validation cohort, separate from the roughly 700-subject first cohort, to which the donors belonged. The rearrangement uses TRBV2 and TRBJ1-5; D unclear. The sequencing sample was made of PBMCs. The TCR sequence derives from a woman in her twenties or thirties in good health and CMV-seropositive. The CDR3: CASSEALPGYGNQPQHF. The CDR3 bases are TGTGCCAGCAGTGAAGCGCTTCCGGGTTATGGCAATCAGCCCCAGCATTTT.